The 18 T cell receptor beta chains given below trace back to one sample, sequenced in a study of cytomegalovirus exposure and HLA in healthy donors. 60 Vbeta and 13 Jbeta primers were used in PCR. The data were produced by immunoSEQ multiplex PCR, yet TCRdb's version contains in-frame clones alone and is incomplete. The table records approximately 160,000 clones, roughly 80% of them present only once. Sequencing input: PBMCs. These receptors were obtained from a human donor in good health.

The chain recombines TRBV5-1 with TRBJ2-7, with D possibly being TRBD1 (6 bases). Per germline, CDR1 SGHRS and CDR2 YFSETQ. Trimming removed 2 bases from V and 2 bases from J, with 14 bases in between. This CDR3 has 15 residues. This CDR3 is CASSLGRGLTYEQYF. DNA for the CDR3: TGCGCCAGCAGCTTAGGCAGGGGCCTTACCTACGAGCAGTACTTC.

The chain uses TRBV11-3 and TRBJ2-6; D is ambiguous. Germline V gene lookup returns CDR1 SGHNT and CDR2 YENEEA. The CDR3 has 15 amino acids. V was pared by 1 base and J by 4 bases, with 8 bases between. The CDR3 sequence: CASSLVIFGANVLTF. CDR3 bases: TGTGCCAGCAGCTTAGTTATCTTCGGGGCCAACGTCCTGACTTTC.

This chain joins TRBV29-1 and TRBJ1-5, with 7 nucleotides matching TRBD1. V dropped 4 bases and J dropped 0; count of bases not matched to a gene: 9. This CDR3 has 16 amino acids. CDR1 and CDR2 (germline): SQVTM, ANQGSEA. CDR3 residues: CSVGRGFECSNQPQHF. The CDR3 bases are TGCAGCGTTGGCAGGGGGTTTGAGTGTAGCAATCAGCCCCAGCATTTT.

This clone was recorded only once. This CDR3 reads CASSGISYEQYF. The CDR3 DNA reads TGTGCCAGCAGCGGCATCTCCTACGAGCAGTACTTC. The rearrangement links TRBV5-4 to TRBJ2-7, with D unresolved. V lost 4 bases to trimming and J lost 0 bases, with 5 bases between them. The germline gives CDR1 SGHNT, CDR2 YYREEE (reference sequence). This CDR3 has 12 residues.

The rearrangement joins TRBV7-9 to TRBJ1-2, with D possibly TRBD1 on 6 matching bases. The V end was cut by 5 bases, the J end by 2 bases, with 9 bases between. The CDR3 runs 13 residues. Germline assignment: CDR1 SEHNR and CDR2 FQNEAQ (reference sequence). CDR3 sequence reads: CASSPQGNYGYTF. The CDR3, as DNA: TGTGCCAGCAGCCCACAGGGAAACTATGGCTACACCTTC.

The J gene is TRBJ2-2, the V gene TRBV11-2; no clear D. This CDR3 has 13 amino acids. Germline lookup yields CDR1 SGHAT and CDR2 FQNNGV. The V and J ends lost 2 bases and 3 bases respectively, with 4 bases between them. As DNA, the CDR3 is TGTGCCAGCAGCTTACTAGACACCGGGGAGCTGTTTTTT. Translating it yields CASSLLDTGELFF.

Only one count was recorded for this clone. V usage is TRBV7-2 and J usage is TRBJ1-3, with 7 bases aligning to TRBD1. J was trimmed by 2 bases and V by 2 bases; bases with no gene match: 3. This CDR3 is 15 amino acids long. The germline CDR1 and CDR2 sequences are SGHTA and FQGNSA. The CDR3 region has the DNA TGTGCCAGCAGCTTAACAGGGGCTGCTGGAAACACCATATATTTT. Its protein is CASSLTGAAGNTIYF.

J is TRBJ2-5 and V is TRBV5-8; 7 nucleotides agree with TRBD1. V lost 0 bases, J lost 1 base, and 6 bases stayed unmatched. From germline, CDR1 is SGHTS and CDR2 YDEGEE. This CDR3 contains 16 residues. The CDR3: CASSLGQGTVQETQYF. CDR3 DNA sequence: TGTGCCAGCAGCTTGGGTCAAGGGACAGTCCAAGAGACCCAGTACTTC.

This chain joins TRBV29-1 and TRBJ2-2; 11 positions match TRBD2. V was pared by 6 bases and J by 3 bases, with 9 bases of the junction left unmatched. The germline CDR1 and CDR2 sequences are SQVTM and ANQGSEA. The CDR3 covers 16 residues. The CDR3 DNA is TGCAGCGTCGGGGTAGCGGGGGGGCGTGACACCGGGGAGCTGTTTTTT. Translating gives CSVGVAGGRDTGELFF.

The gene calls are TRBV7-6 and TRBJ1-1; 9 bases line up with TRBD1. This CDR3 has 14 residues. V shed 2 bases, J shed 2 bases, and the junction held 0 bases outside the gene matches. Germline CDR1 SGHVS, CDR2 FNYEAQ. The CDR3 loop is CASSLTGGNTEAFF. CDR3 nucleotides: TGTGCCAGCAGCTTAACAGGGGGCAACACTGAAGCTTTCTTT.

V is TRBV15 and J is TRBJ2-7; 7 nucleotides line up with TRBD1. This CDR3 region has 14 residues. The V and J ends lost 0 bases and 4 bases, in that order; junction bases with no gene match: 3. Germline lookup yields CDR1 LNHNV and CDR2 YYDKDF (reference sequence). CDR3 nucleotide sequence: TGTGCCACCAGCAGAGAGACAGGGCAATACGAGCAGTACTTC. Protein product: CATSRETGQYEQYF.

The chain joins TRBV7-2 to TRBJ1-2; TRBD1 matches 7 bases. The CDR3 is made up of 14 amino acids. Germline values: CDR1 SGHTA, CDR2 FQGNSA. The V segment lost 1 base and the J segment 8 bases; nucleotides outside the gene matches: 7. The CDR3: CASSLEGTAGGYTF. Here the CDR3 DNA reads TGTGCCAGCAGCTTAGAGGGGACAGCCGGCGGCTACACCTTC.

The CDR3 DNA reads TGTGCCAGCAGTTACGGGGCGGGGGGCTCCTACGAGCAGTACTTC. Translated: CASSYGAGGSYEQYF. This chain connects TRBV6-5 to TRBJ2-5; 8 nucleotides line up with TRBD2. The J call may not be correct, given that the DNA end is closer to TRBJ2-7. The CDR3 consists of 15 residues. Germline V CDR1 and CDR2: MNHEY, SVGAGI.

V and J are TRBV11-2 and TRBJ2-6, with TRBD1 matching over 7 bases. CDR3 length equals 17 residues. The V gene end was trimmed by 8 bases and the J gene end by 2 bases; junction bases not matched to a gene: 12. Germline assignment: CDR1 SGHAT and CDR2 FQNNGV. The DNA of the CDR3 is TGTGCCAGCCAACCCGTGACAGGGACACCTGGGGCCAACGTCCTGACTTTC. It codes for CASQPVTGTPGANVLTF.

This chain links TRBV20-1 with TRBJ2-5; D remains unclear. This CDR3 is built from 11 residues. The V end lost 6 bases, the J end lost 4 bases, and 9 bases lay between the germline ends. Germline V CDR1 and CDR2: DFQATT, SNEGSKA (reference sequence). In DNA, the CDR3 is TGCAGTGCCCAACTCGCAGAGACCCAGTACTTC. Encoded protein: CSAQLAETQYF.

The chain recombines TRBV2 with TRBJ2-1; the D gene is possibly TRBD1 (5 bases). CDR3 size: 13 residues. V was trimmed by 5 bases and J by 6 bases, leaving 11 bases between them. CDR1 SNHLY and CDR2 FYNNEI come from the germline V gene. The CDR3 DNA follows: TGTGCCAGCAGTCGACAGATGGGCAATGAGCAGTTCTTC. It translates to CASSRQMGNEQFF.

The chain uses TRBV6-4 and TRBJ1-5; 7 nucleotides match TRBD1. The V gene end was trimmed by 3 bases and the J gene end by 4 bases; junction bases not matched to a gene: 12. Germline CDR1 and CDR2: MRHNA and SNTAGT. CDR3 length equals 17 residues. The CDR3: CASSDLREGAGNQPQHF. CDR3 bases: TGTGCCAGCAGTGATTTACGTGAGGGGGCTGGGAATCAGCCCCAGCATTTT.

This clone has more than one count but fewer than ten. The J gene is TRBJ1-3, the V gene TRBV7-9; possibly TRBD1 for D (6 bases). Germline V CDR1 and CDR2: SEHNR, FQNEAQ (reference sequence). The CDR3 covers 15 residues. V was shortened by 3 bases and J by 0 bases, with 9 bases between the two germline ends. CDR3 residues: CASSFGQNSGNTIYF. CDR3 DNA: TGTGCCAGCAGCTTTGGACAGAACTCTGGAAACACCATATATTTT. The variable domain in full, completed from reference TRBV7-9 and TRBJ1-3, reads DTGVSQNPRHKITKRGQNVTFRCDPISEHNRLYWYRQTLGQGPEFLTYFQNEAQLEKSRLLSDRFSAERPKGSFSTLEIQRTEQGDSAMYLCASSFGQNSGNTIYFGEGSWLTVV.